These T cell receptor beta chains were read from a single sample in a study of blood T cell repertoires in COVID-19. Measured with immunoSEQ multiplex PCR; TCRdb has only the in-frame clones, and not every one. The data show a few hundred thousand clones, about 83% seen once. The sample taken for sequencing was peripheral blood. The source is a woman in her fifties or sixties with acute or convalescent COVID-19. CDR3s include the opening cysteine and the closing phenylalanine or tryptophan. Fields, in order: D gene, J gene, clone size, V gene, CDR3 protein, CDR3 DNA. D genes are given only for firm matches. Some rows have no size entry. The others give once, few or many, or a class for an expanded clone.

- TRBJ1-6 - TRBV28 CASSFHGDTLTLHF TGTGCCAGCAGTTTCCACGGGGACACCCTCACCCTCCACTTT
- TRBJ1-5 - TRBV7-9 CASSLYSGENQPQHF TGTGCCAGCAGCTTATATTCGGGGGAGAATCAGCCCCAGCATTTT
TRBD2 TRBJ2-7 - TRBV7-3 CASSPSLALHYEQYF TGTGCCAGCAGCCCCTCACTAGCGCTACACTACGAGCAGTACTTC
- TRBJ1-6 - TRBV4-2 CASSQDPGYNSPLHF TGTGCCAGCAGCCAAGATCCCGGTTATAATTCACCCCTCCACTTT
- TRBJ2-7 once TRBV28 CASSLAAIYEQYF TGTGCCAGCAGTTTAGCGGCTATTTACGAGCAGTACTTC
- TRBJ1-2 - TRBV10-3 CAISEAGVGYTF TGTGCCATCAGTGAAGCAGGGGTCGGCTACACCTTC
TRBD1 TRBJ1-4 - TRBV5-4 CASSLAQGGFGEKLFF TGTGCCAGCAGCTTGGCTCAGGGGGGTTTCGGGGAAAAACTGTTTTTT
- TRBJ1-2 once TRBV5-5 CASSLGGRDGYTF TGTGCCAGCAGCTTGGGAGGGAGGGATGGCTACACCTTC
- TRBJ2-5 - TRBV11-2 CASSALSFGETQYF TGTGCCAGCAGCGCACTATCTTTTGGAGAGACCCAGTACTTC
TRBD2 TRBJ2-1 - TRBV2 CASSRTSVPYNEQFF TGTGCCAGCAGCAGGACTAGCGTACCGTACAATGAGCAGTTCTTC
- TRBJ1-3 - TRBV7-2 CASSLEARVFGNTIYF TGTGCCAGCAGCTTAGAGGCCAGGGTTTTCGGAAACACCATATATTTT
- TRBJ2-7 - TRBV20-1 CSASYRQYPSYEQYF TGCAGTGCTAGTTATCGACAGTACCCCTCCTACGAGCAGTACTTC
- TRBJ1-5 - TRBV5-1 CASSLAAGGGNQPQHF TGCGCCAGCAGCTTGGCCGCCGGGGGGGGCAATCAGCCCCAGCATTTT